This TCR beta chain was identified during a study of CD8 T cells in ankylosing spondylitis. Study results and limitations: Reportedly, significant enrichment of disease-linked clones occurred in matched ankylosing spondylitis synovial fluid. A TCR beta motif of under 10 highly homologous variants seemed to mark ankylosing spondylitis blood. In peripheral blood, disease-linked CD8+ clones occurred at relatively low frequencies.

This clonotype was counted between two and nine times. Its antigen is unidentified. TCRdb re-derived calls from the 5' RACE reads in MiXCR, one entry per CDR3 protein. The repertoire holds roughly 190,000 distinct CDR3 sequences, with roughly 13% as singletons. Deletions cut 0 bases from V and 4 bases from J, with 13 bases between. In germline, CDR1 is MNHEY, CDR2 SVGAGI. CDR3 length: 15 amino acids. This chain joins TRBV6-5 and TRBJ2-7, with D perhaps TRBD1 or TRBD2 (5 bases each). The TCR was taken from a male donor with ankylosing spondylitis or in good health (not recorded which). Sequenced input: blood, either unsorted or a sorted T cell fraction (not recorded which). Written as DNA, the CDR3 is TGTGCCAGCAGTTACTCGGGACGTAGGCAGTACGAGCAGTACTTC. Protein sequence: CASSYSGRRQYEQYF.